This TCR beta chain emerged from a study of OX40 agonist ivuxolimab in advanced cancers. Study at large: Past anti-PD-1, anti-PD-L1 or anti-CTLA-4 therapy was accepted, and roughly 38% had received some. Study-wide points: The study did not work out the antigen specificity of the expanded peripheral T cells. Clonal expansion by week 6 occurred in CD4+ and CD8+ blood T cells (at 0.1 to 3.0 mg/kg). Among the least clonally expanded were partial responders at 0.1-3.0 mg/kg.

The data were produced by immunoSEQ multiplex PCR, yet TCRdb's version contains in-frame clones alone and is incomplete. The data show some 66,000 clones, around 83% seen once. Remarks on this clone: The antigen remains unidentified.

Germline values: CDR1 MNHEY, CDR2 SMNVEV (reference sequence). Trimming pared 2 bases from V and 5 bases from J, leaving 10 bases between. This CDR3 comprises 14 residues. The gene calls are TRBV27 and TRBJ2-1, with D uncertain. This receptor was taken from an adult with an advanced solid tumor such as melanoma, head and neck, liver or kidney cancer. Sequencing used CD4+ or CD8+ T cells sorted from blood, obtained in a trial of the OX40 agonist ivuxolimab. The CDR3 here is CASSLLSGDNEQFF. In DNA, the CDR3 is TGTGCCAGCAGTTTACTTTCTGGGGACAATGAGCAGTTCTTC.